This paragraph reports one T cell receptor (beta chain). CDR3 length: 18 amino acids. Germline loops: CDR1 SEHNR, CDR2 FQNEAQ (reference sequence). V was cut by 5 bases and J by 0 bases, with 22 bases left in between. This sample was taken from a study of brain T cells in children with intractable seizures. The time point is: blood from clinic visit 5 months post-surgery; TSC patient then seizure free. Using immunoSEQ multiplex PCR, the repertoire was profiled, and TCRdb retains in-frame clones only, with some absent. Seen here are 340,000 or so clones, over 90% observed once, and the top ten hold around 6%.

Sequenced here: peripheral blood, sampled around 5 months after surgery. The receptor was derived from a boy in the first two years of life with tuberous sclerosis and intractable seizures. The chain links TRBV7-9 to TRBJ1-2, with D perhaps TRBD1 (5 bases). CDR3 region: CASSTREPSWGANYGYTF. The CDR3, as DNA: TGTGCCAGCAGCACACGAGAGCCCTCCTGGGGGGCTAACTATGGCTACACCTTC.